Following are 19 T cell receptor beta chains from one sample sequenced in a study of regulatory T cells in long-lasting Graves disease. Regarding time point: persistent/refractory GD, antithyroid drugs over 5 years with positive TRAb. Making the TCR library involved RNA that had been extracted from PBMCs. iRepertoire HTBI primers and Arm-PCR of CDR3 regions built TCR beta libraries. MiXCR was run by TCRdb on the multiplex PCR reads, yielding one entry per CDR3 protein. The sample lists roughly 700,000 distinct CDR3 sequences; around 30% were seen once. The sample in question was peripheral blood mononuclear cells (PBMCs), obtained when the disease was refractory, from a patient treated with antithyroid drugs. The source of these receptors is a female donor with Graves disease.

The table lists this clonotype with a few counts. CDR3 DNA: TGCAGTGCTAGAGGGGACGGGGTTCAGCCCCAGCATTTT. Translation: CSARGDGVQPQHF. V gene TRBV20-1 combines with J gene TRBJ1-5; tentatively, D is TRBD1 (5 bases). This CDR3 spans 13 amino acids. V was trimmed by 1 base and J by 6 bases, leaving 10 bases between them. In germline, CDR1 is DFQATT, CDR2 SNEGSKA (reference sequence).

The rearrangement uses TRBV15 and TRBJ1-2; 8 bases map to TRBD1. The junction had 5 bases not matched to a gene; V was cut back by 3 bases and J by 5 bases. CDR1 and CDR2 (germline): LNHNV, YYDKDF (reference sequence). This CDR3 contains 14 residues. The CDR3 reads CATSRTGEMYGYTF. The DNA of the CDR3 is TGTGCCACCAGCAGGACAGGGGAGATGTATGGCTACACCTTC.

This clonotype has at least ten counts. This rearrangement joins TRBV2 to TRBJ1-1; 7 bases fit TRBD1. The germline V gene has CDR1 SNHLY and CDR2 FYNNEI. The J segment lost 1 base and the V segment lost 6 bases, leaving 14 bases of the junction unmatched. This CDR3 has 17 residues. DNA for the CDR3: TGTGCCAGCAGGTCAATCGCGGGACAGCGAGGGAACACTGAAGCTTTCTTT. It translates to CASRSIAGQRGNTEAFF.

Only a few counts were recorded for this clonotype. The chain employs TRBV20-1 and TRBJ1-5, with a possible D match to TRBD1 (5 bases). The CDR3 totals 12 residues. V was shortened by 3 bases and J by 7 bases, with 10 bases between the two germline ends. Germline loops: CDR1 DFQATT, CDR2 SNEGSKA (reference sequence). This CDR3 is CSASRGEQPQHF. CDR3 sequence (DNA): TGCAGTGCTAGTAGGGGAGAGCAGCCCCAGCATTTT.

The V and J genes are TRBV6-1 and TRBJ1-3; 9 bases agree with TRBD1. This CDR3 spans 18 amino acids. V lost 6 bases, J lost 0 bases, and 12 bases stayed unmatched. Germline V gene sequence: CDR1 MNHNS, CDR2 SASEGT. The CDR3, as DNA: TGTGCCAGCAGAGCACCCGGGACAGGGCGAAGCTCTGGAAACACCATATATTTT. Protein: CASRAPGTGRSSGNTIYF.

This clonotype was detected a few times. This rearrangement joins TRBV7-3 to TRBJ1-4, with 9 bases identical to TRBD1. Trimming at V came to 5 bases and at J to 6 bases, leaving 4 bases not matched to a gene. The CDR3 spans 14 residues. Germline V gene sequence: CDR1 SGHTA, CDR2 FQGTGA. The CDR3 nucleotides are TGTGCCAGCAGCAAACGGACAGGGGATGAAAAACTGTTTTTT. The encoded protein is CASSKRTGDEKLFF.

The V call is TRBV7-9, the J call TRBJ2-2, with 10 bases identical to TRBD2. The germline V gene encodes CDR1 SEHNR and CDR2 FQNEAQ (reference sequence). V dropped 6 bases and J dropped 0; count of bases not matched to a gene: 7. The CDR3 covers 17 residues. In nucleotides, the CDR3 is TGTGCCAGCAGTTACGCGACTAGCGGGTCGAACACCGGGGAGCTGTTTTTT. Residues: CASSYATSGSNTGELFF.

This rearrangement joins TRBV28 to TRBJ2-1; 9 bases are a match to TRBD2. The CDR3 is 16 amino acids. Germline CDR1 reads MDHEN; CDR2 reads SYDVKM. V lost 6 bases and J lost 7; bases outside the gene matches: 13. The CDR3 DNA reads as TGTGCCAGCAGGCCCCCGGGACTAGCTCAACCAAATGAGCAGTTCTTC. Protein: CASRPPGLAQPNEQFF.

This clonotype has just a few counts. This sequence joins TRBV12-3 or TRBV12-4 and TRBJ2-5; 7 nucleotides match TRBD2. V lost 6 bases, J lost 6 bases, and 10 bases stayed unmatched. The CDR3 runs 14 residues. CDR3 amino acids: CASRRGGSSKTQYF. The CDR3 coding sequence is TGTGCCAGCAGGCGAGGCGGGAGCTCGAAGACCCAGTACTTC.

The table lists this clonotype with a few counts. The V and J genes are TRBV7-2 and TRBJ2-7, with 7 bases identical to TRBD1. CDR1 and CDR2 (germline): SGHTA, FQGNSA. V lost 5 bases and J lost 3; bases outside the gene matches: 7. This CDR3 has 14 amino acids. CDR3 nucleotides: TGTGCCAGCAGCCTAAACAGGGGTGTCTACGAGCAGTACTTC. Its protein product is CASSLNRGVYEQYF.

The V and J genes are TRBV4-1 and TRBJ1-1; TRBD1 is a possible D gene (5 bases). Germline CDR1 is MGHRA and CDR2 is YSYEKL. The V end lost 0 bases, the J end lost 0 bases, and 14 bases lay between the germline ends. The CDR3 contains 17 residues. The CDR3 loop is CASSQDEGSTMNTEAFF. The CDR3 nucleotides are TGCGCCAGCAGCCAAGATGAGGGGTCGACCATGAACACTGAAGCTTTCTTT.

There are many counts of this clonotype. The J gene is TRBJ2-7, the V gene TRBV20-1; the match to TRBD2 covers 12 bases. This CDR3 region has 13 residues. Germline V lookup: CDR1 DFQATT, CDR2 SNEGSKA (reference sequence). The ends lost 6 bases at V and 2 bases at J; junction bases unmatched: 2. The CDR3 nucleotides are TGCAGTGCCGGACTAGCGGGGACCTACGAGCAGTACTTC. It yields the protein CSAGLAGTYEQYF.

This clonotype was observed many times. The V gene is TRBV6-1, the J gene TRBJ1-4; TRBD1 aligns across 9 bases. V shed 6 bases and J 7 bases; nucleotides not matched to a gene: 6. Germline lookup yields CDR1 MNHNS and CDR2 SASEGT. The CDR3 is made up of 14 amino acids. The CDR3 nucleotides are TGTGCCAGCAGGACCAGGACAGGGGCTGAAAAACTGTTTTTT. Translation: CASRTRTGAEKLFF.

V usage is TRBV10-3 and J usage is TRBJ1-2, with a possible D match to TRBD1 (6 bases). In germline, CDR1 is ENHRY, CDR2 SYGVKD. Trimming took 7 bases from V and 2 from J, leaving 14 bases between them. The CDR3 has 14 residues. This CDR3 reads CAITDGDKNYGYTF. The DNA for the CDR3 is TGTGCCATCACCGATGGGGACAAAAACTATGGCTACACCTTC.

The sample holds many counts of this clonotype. The chain joins TRBV28 to TRBJ2-5; 12 bases align to TRBD2. Germline V gene sequence: CDR1 MDHEN, CDR2 SYDVKM. This CDR3 is built from 15 residues. Trimming took 6 bases from V and 4 from J; bases not matched to a gene: 6. CDR3 protein: CASSSLAGGSETQYF. Written as DNA, the CDR3 is TGTGCCAGCAGCTCGCTAGCGGGAGGGTCAGAGACCCAGTACTTC.

This clonotype has more than one count but fewer than ten. The rearrangement joins TRBV12-3 or TRBV12-4 to TRBJ2-2; 7 bases match TRBD2. V was clipped by 3 bases and J by 4 bases; unmatched bases: 2. CDR3 length: 14 amino acids. CDR3 in DNA: TGTGCCAGCAGTTTTGCTAGCGGCACCGGGGAGCTGTTTTTT. It yields the protein CASSFASGTGELFF.

The CDR3 DNA sequence: TGTGCCAGCACCTTAGACGTACTCACTGAAGCTTTCTTT. This sequence encodes CASTLDVLTEAFF. The J gene is TRBJ1-1, the V gene TRBV9, with D uncertain. Germline V gene lookup returns CDR1 SGDLS and CDR2 YYNGEE. Trimming removed 6 bases from V and 4 bases from J, with 13 bases in between. The CDR3 runs to 13 residues.

The rearrangement uses TRBV6-2 or TRBV6-3 and TRBJ1-1; the match to TRBD1 covers 7 bases. The trim removed 2 bases at V and 4 bases at J, leaving 7 bases unmatched. There are 15 residues in the CDR3. Germline assignment: CDR1 MNHEY and CDR2 SVGEGT. The CDR3 reads CASSYLEGAGTEAFF. The CDR3 coding sequence is TGTGCCAGCAGTTACCTCGAGGGGGCAGGCACTGAAGCTTTCTTT.

In this sample, this clonotype turned up a few times. The J gene is TRBJ2-7, the V gene TRBV11-1; D is perhaps TRBD2 (6 bases). Trimming pared 2 bases from V and 6 bases from J, leaving 17 bases between. Germline CDR1 is SGHAT and CDR2 is FQDESV (reference sequence). This CDR3 comprises 15 residues. Here the CDR3 DNA reads TGTGCCAGCAGCTTACGTCCGGACGGGAGACCCGAGCAGTACTTC. Protein product: CASSLRPDGRPEQYF. Variable domain in full (rest from reference TRBV11-1 and TRBJ2-7): EAEVAQSPRYKITEKSQAVAFWCDPISGHATLYWYRQILGQGPELLVQFQDESVVDDSQLPKDRFSAERLKGVDSTLKIQPAELGDSAMYLCASSLRPDGRPEQYFGPGTRLTVT.